The 27 T cell receptor beta chains listed next were all sequenced from one sample in a study of beta chain features in type 1 diabetes. The entirety of the isolated RNA underwent reverse transcription, so expressed TCRB transcripts were sequenced. The method was immunoSEQ multiplex PCR; TCRdb's version includes in-frame clones alone and lacks a portion of them. Seen here are 200,000 to 250,000 clones, 13% to 15% observed once, and the top ten hold about 0.026%. Sequencing was done on a sample of naive CD4+ T cells from blood. The receptor source for this set is a woman in her thirties or forties in good health.

This clone was observed a handful of times. This sequence joins TRBV7-6 and TRBJ1-6, with 7 positions matching TRBD1. The V and J ends lost 5 bases and 8 bases, in that order; junction bases with no gene match: 12. The germline CDR1 and CDR2 sequences are SGHVS and FNYEAQ. The CDR3 contains 16 residues. CDR3 nucleotide sequence: TGTGCCAGCAGCCCAAAGACAGGGCGGGGGGATTCACCCCTCCACTTT. Protein product: CASSPKTGRGDSPLHF. The full variable domain, in which reference TRBV7-6 and TRBJ1-6 provide the parts outside the CDR3, is GAGVSQSPRYKVTKRGQDVALRCDPISGHVSLYWYRQALGQGPEFLTYFNYEAQQDKSGLPNDRFSAERPEGSISTLTIQRTEQRDSAMYRCASSPKTGRGDSPLHFGNGTRLTVT.

CDR3 sequence reads: CASSLGGGGSDYEQYF. The CDR3 nucleotides read TGCGCCAGCAGCTTGGGGGGCGGGGGGTCAGATTACGAGCAGTACTTC. The V gene is TRBV5-1, the J gene TRBJ2-7, with 8 bases that match TRBD2. The CDR3 runs to 16 residues. V lost 0 bases, J lost 4 bases, and 9 bases stayed unmatched. Germline V gene lookup returns CDR1 SGHRS and CDR2 YFSETQ. The entire variable domain, with the rest obtained from reference TRBV5-1 and TRBJ2-7, is as follows: KAGVTQTPRYLIKTRGQQVTLSCSPISGHRSVSWYQQTPGQGLQFLFEYFSETQRNKGNFPGRFSGRQFSNSRSEMNVSTLELGDSALYLCASSLGGGGSDYEQYFGPGTRLTVT.

The chain joins TRBV7-6 to TRBJ2-3, with TRBD1 matching over 7 bases. Germline V gives CDR1 SGHVS, CDR2 FNYEAQ. With V trimmed by 5 bases and J by 4 bases, 9 bases remained unmatched. The CDR3 length is 15 residues. The CDR3 DNA sequence: TGTGCCAGCAGCACAGACACAGGGGTCGCAGATACGCAGTATTTT. Encoded protein: CASSTDTGVADTQYF.

The gene calls are TRBV6-5 and TRBJ1-4; D possibly corresponds to TRBD1 (6 bases). CDR1 MNHEY and CDR2 SVGAGI come from the germline V gene. V gave up 2 bases and J gave up 8 bases, with 12 bases separating them. The CDR3 totals 14 residues. This chain's CDR3 is CASSYRRGGEKLFF. As DNA, the CDR3 is TGTGCCAGCAGTTACCGCAGGGGTGGGGAAAAACTGTTTTTT.

This clone has just a few counts. This chain's CDR3 is CAEGGQGYEQYF. The DNA for the CDR3 is TGCGCCGAAGGGGGACAGGGATACGAGCAGTACTTC. V and J are TRBV23-1 and TRBJ2-7; 9 bases align to TRBD1. TRBV23-1 is an open reading frame whose function is uncertain. The CDR3 is 12 residues long. With V trimmed by 11 bases and J by 4 bases, 6 bases remained unmatched.

A few counts support this clone. The chain couples TRBV19 to TRBJ1-5; D uncertain. This CDR3 contains 13 residues. CDR1 LNHDA and CDR2 SQIVND come from the germline V gene (reference sequence). V lost 7 bases and J lost 0, with 7 bases in between. CDR3 loop: CASTLGSNQPQHF. The CDR3, as DNA: TGTGCCAGTACGCTCGGTAGCAATCAGCCCCAGCATTTT.

This clone was seen a handful of times. The V gene is TRBV7-8, the J gene TRBJ2-7; TRBD2 matches 7 bases. J gave up 4 bases and V 4 bases, and 10 bases lay outside the gene matches. The CDR3 is 15 amino acids. The germline CDR1 and CDR2 sequences are SGHVS and FQNEAQ. As DNA, the CDR3 is TGTGCCAGCAGCTCCCGGGCCAGCGGGGCTTACGAGCAGTACTTC. The encoded protein is CASSSRASGAYEQYF.

In this sample, this clone turned up a few times. The CDR3 DNA follows: TGTGCCAGCAGCTTTACGGGGGGAGAGACCCAGTACTTC. It yields the protein CASSFTGGETQYF. The V and J genes are TRBV7-9 and TRBJ2-5; 7 bases fit TRBD2. Germline CDR1 and CDR2: SEHNR and FQNEAQ (reference sequence). The J segment lost 4 bases and the V segment lost 3 bases, leaving 2 bases of the junction unmatched. CDR3 length: 13 amino acids.

This clone was observed a few times. The chain links TRBV19 to TRBJ2-1, with 7 bases lining up with TRBD2. The germline CDR1 and CDR2 sequences are LNHDA and SQIVND (reference sequence). With V trimmed by 4 bases and J by 12 bases, 9 bases remained unmatched. This CDR3 has 13 amino acids. The CDR3, as DNA: TGTGCCAGTAGTAAGGAGAGGACTAGTCGGCAGTTCTTC. Its protein is CASSKERTSRQFF.

This clone was counted between two and nine times. In DNA, the CDR3 is TGCGCCAGCAGCTTTCCATCCCACGAGCAGTACTTC. Protein sequence: CASSFPSHEQYF. The rearrangement joins TRBV5-1 to TRBJ2-7, with no clear D. Trimming removed 2 bases at V and 5 bases at J, with 8 bases between. The V gene's germline CDR1 is SGHRS and CDR2 YFSETQ. This CDR3 has 12 residues.

The sample holds a few counts of this clone. CDR3 bases: TGTGCCAGCAGTGGATGGGGCAGACAGGGTCTTAGCAATCAGCCCCAGCATTTT. Its translation is CASSGWGRQGLSNQPQHF. The chain couples TRBV6-1 to TRBJ1-5; 7 bases agree with TRBD1. J gave up 0 bases and V 4 bases, and 12 bases lay outside the gene matches. The CDR3 spans 18 residues. Germline V gene lookup returns CDR1 MNHNS and CDR2 SASEGT.

The rearrangement links TRBV6-6 to TRBJ1-1; D might be TRBD1 (5 bases). With 4 bases removed from V and 1 base from J, the gap between germline ends came to 7 bases. The CDR3 has 13 amino acids. Per the germline V gene, CDR1 is MNHNY and CDR2 is SVGAGI (reference sequence). CDR3 sequence: CASSSQGNTEAFF. The CDR3 bases are TGTGCCAGCAGTTCCCAGGGGAACACTGAAGCTTTCTTT.

Only a few counts were recorded for this clone. The chain couples TRBV7-6 to TRBJ1-1; 8 bases line up with TRBD1. Germline loops: CDR1 SGHVS, CDR2 FNYEAQ. This CDR3 comprises 16 residues. The V gene end was trimmed by 3 bases and the J gene end by 6 bases; junction bases not matched to a gene: 12. CDR3 in amino acids: CASSFGQGGSGAEAFF. In DNA, the CDR3 is TGTGCCAGCAGCTTCGGACAGGGCGGCTCTGGGGCTGAAGCTTTCTTT.

This chain uses TRBV7-2 with TRBJ2-5; D gene unclear. The germline CDR1 and CDR2 sequences are SGHTA and FQGNSA. This CDR3 contains 15 residues. Trimming shortened V by 4 bases and J by 1 base, and 13 bases separated the two germline ends. The CDR3 sequence: CASSWRLESQETQYF. The CDR3 DNA reads TGTGCCAGCAGCTGGCGTTTGGAGAGCCAAGAGACCCAGTACTTC.

The rearrangement joins TRBV7-2 to TRBJ2-1, with D possibly being TRBD2 (5 bases). The V gene lost 5 bases and the J gene lost 4 bases, with 18 bases spanning the gap. Germline V lookup: CDR1 SGHTA, CDR2 FQGNSA. The CDR3 is made up of 16 amino acids. The CDR3 DNA follows: TGTGCCAGCAGCGAACCCCCGGTCGGGGTATACAATGAGCAGTTCTTC. Its translation: CASSEPPVGVYNEQFF.

This chain joins TRBV2 and TRBJ2-7, with TRBD1 matching over 7 bases. V lost 6 bases to trimming and J lost 0 bases; unmatched junction nucleotides: 5. The CDR3 has 14 amino acids. Germline CDR1 is SNHLY and CDR2 is FYNNEI. Here the CDR3 reads CASRSRGHSYEQYF. The CDR3 bases are TGTGCCAGCAGGTCTAGGGGGCACTCCTACGAGCAGTACTTC.

Only a few counts were recorded for this clone. This chain uses TRBV4-1 with TRBJ1-1; TRBD1 matches at 7 bases. V shed 1 base and J 8 bases; nucleotides not matched to a gene: 13. Germline V gene sequence: CDR1 MGHRA, CDR2 YSYEKL. The CDR3 runs to 16 residues. The DNA for the CDR3 is TGCGCCAGCAGCCAAGTTTCCCCGACAGGGACTCCCGAAGCTTTCTTT. This sequence encodes CASSQVSPTGTPEAFF.

This clone was counted only a few times. The rearrangement uses TRBV6-1 and TRBJ1-2; 7 bases map to TRBD1. CDR1 and CDR2 (germline): MNHNS, SASEGT. This CDR3 is 15 amino acids long. V was pared by 3 bases and J by 8 bases, with 12 bases of the junction left unmatched. As DNA, the CDR3 is TGTGCCAGCAGTGAGCGACAGGGAGCCCCCTGGGGCTACACCTTC. As protein: CASSERQGAPWGYTF.

The chain has TRBV19 and TRBJ2-1; 7 bases are shared with TRBD1. This CDR3 is built from 15 residues. With V trimmed by 4 bases and J by 4 bases, 7 bases remained unmatched. Germline CDR1 and CDR2: LNHDA and SQIVND (reference sequence). This CDR3 reads CASSTRQGGYNEQFF. In DNA, the CDR3 is TGTGCCAGTAGTACGCGACAGGGCGGGTACAATGAGCAGTTCTTC. Full variable domain (rest looked up from reference TRBV19 and TRBJ2-1): DGGITQSPKYLFRKEGQNVTLSCEQNLNHDAMYWYRQDPGQGLRLIYYSQIVNDFQKGDIAEGYSVSREKKESFPLTVTSAQKNPTAFYLCASSTRQGGYNEQFFGPGTRLTVL.

This clone turned up a few times. The V call is TRBV19, the J call TRBJ1-5; tentatively, D is TRBD1 (6 bases). CDR1 is LNHDA and CDR2 is SQIVND in the germline V gene (reference sequence). With 5 bases removed from V and 4 bases from J, the gap between germline ends came to 9 bases. CDR3 length equals 13 residues. The CDR3 is CASSADRNQPQHF. CDR3 coding DNA: TGTGCCAGTAGTGCGGACAGAAATCAGCCCCAGCATTTT. Using reference TRBV19 and TRBJ1-5 for the parts outside the CDR3, the full variable domain is DGGITQSPKYLFRKEGQNVTLSCEQNLNHDAMYWYRQDPGQGLRLIYYSQIVNDFQKGDIAEGYSVSREKKESFPLTVTSAQKNPTAFYLCASSADRNQPQHFGDGTRLSIL.

The gene calls are TRBV5-6 and TRBJ1-2, with 7 bases lining up with TRBD1. The germline V gene encodes CDR1 SGHDT and CDR2 YYEEEE. The CDR3 is 14 amino acids. With 4 bases clipped from V and 8 bases from J, the junction kept 11 bases outside the gene matches. CDR3 sequence reads: CASSPSPTGRGYTF. Here the CDR3 DNA reads TGTGCCAGCAGCCCCTCCCCGACAGGGCGAGGCTACACCTTC.

This clone was seen a handful of times. This chain links TRBV19 with TRBJ2-6; D unclear. The CDR3 contains 15 residues. CDR1 and CDR2 from the germline V gene are LNHDA and SQIVND (reference sequence). V lost 1 base and J 4 bases, leaving 8 bases between the germline ends. The CDR3 sequence is CASSIAGEGANVLTF. The CDR3 DNA is TGTGCCAGTAGTATAGCTGGAGAGGGGGCCAACGTCCTGACTTTC.

The gene calls are TRBV18 and TRBJ1-1; no reliable D call. This CDR3 contains 12 residues. CDR1 and CDR2 from the germline V gene are KGHSH and LQKENI. Deletions cut 1 base from V and 5 bases from J, with 5 bases between. The CDR3 nucleotides are TGTGCCAGCTCACCACAACAGACTGAAGCTTTCTTT. The encoded protein is CASSPQQTEAFF.

This clone was found a few times. V and J are TRBV7-9 and TRBJ1-3; no clear D. Germline V gene lookup returns CDR1 SEHNR and CDR2 FQNEAQ (reference sequence). This CDR3 contains 11 residues. Trimming took off 5 bases at V and 3 bases at J, with 2 bases between the two ends. Written as DNA, the CDR3 is TGTGCCAGCAGCCATGGAAACACCATATATTTT. It specifies CASSHGNTIYF.

V usage is TRBV6-1 and J usage is TRBJ2-2; no firm D call. Germline V CDR1 and CDR2: MNHNS, SASEGT. The germline V and J ends were trimmed by 7 bases and 0 bases, with 6 bases remaining between them. The CDR3 sequence is 13 residues long. The CDR3 is CASNRANTGELFF. In DNA form, the CDR3 reads TGTGCCAGCAACAGAGCGAACACCGGGGAGCTGTTTTTT.

The CDR3 DNA reads as TGTGCCAGCAGTGAAGCCGGCGCGGGGTATAGAGATACGCAGTATTTT. Encoded protein: CASSEAGAGYRDTQYF. V gene TRBV6-1 combines with J gene TRBJ2-3; perhaps TRBD2 as D (6 bases). Trimming removed 0 bases at V and 5 bases at J, with 15 bases between. Germline CDR1 reads MNHNS; CDR2 reads SASEGT. The length of the CDR3 is 16 residues.

J is TRBJ2-5 and V is TRBV5-6, with TRBD2 as a possible D gene (7 bases). V gave up 3 bases and J gave up 4 bases, with 19 bases separating them. This CDR3 has 16 amino acids. The germline CDR1 and CDR2 sequences are SGHDT and YYEEEE. The CDR3: CASSSPPEGGGETQYF. The DNA of the CDR3 is TGTGCCAGCAGCTCGCCTCCGGAGGGGGGGGGAGAGACCCAGTACTTC.